The present entry profiles one TCR beta chain with its context. Its specificity is unknown. The CDR3 extends over 15 amino acids. The V segment lost 3 bases and the J segment 3 bases; nucleotides outside the gene matches: 11. Germline V lookup: CDR1 DFQATT, CDR2 SNEGSKA (reference sequence). Unique molecular identifiers were built into the TCR beta cDNA libraries. There were 1 to 10 million T cells, and roughly 0.5 million cDNA molecules came from them. TCRdb re-called the PCR reads with MiXCR, one entry per CDR3 protein. The sample contains about 540,000 distinct CDR3 sequences, roughly 34% of which appear only once. This entry belongs to a study of post-analysis software for immune sequencing data. Study-wide findings and caveats: The authors found that F measure strongly co-clustered same-batch samples. Included in a set of about 5 TRBV segments more frequent in patients than controls were TRBV5-6, TRBV5-1 and TRBV20-1. Significantly decreased normalized Chao1 diversity was recorded for multiple sclerosis patients relative to controls.

The receptor comes from a girl younger than 18 with multiple sclerosis. Sequences were obtained from blood. The chain joins TRBV20-1 to TRBJ2-7, with TRBD2 matching over 7 bases. The CDR3 DNA follows: TGCAGTGCTAGGTCCGGACTAGGGGCGTTCTACGAGCAGTACTTC. Its translation: CSARSGLGAFYEQYF.